These T cell receptor beta chains were read from a single sample in a study of cytomegalovirus exposure and HLA in healthy donors. Profiling relied on immunoSEQ multiplex PCR, and the TCRdb table lists in-frame clones only, not all of them. The repertoire holds around 130,000 clones, with 75% to 85% as singletons. The specimen was PBMCs. The source of these receptors is a woman aged 40 to 50 in good health and CMV-seropositive. Both conserved end residues are part of each CDR3. The D gene is left open where the match is weak. Clone size is not always given. Where it is, it says once, few, many or a class for expanded clones.

J gene: TRBJ2-3; V gene: TRBV4-2; D gene: TRBD1; clone size: -; CDR3 DNA: TGTGCCAGCAGCCAAGATCAGGGGGCTAGCACAGATACGCAGTATTTT; CDR3 protein: CASSQDQGASTDTQYF
J gene: TRBJ1-1; V gene: TRBV4-3; D gene: TRBD1; clone size: -; CDR3 DNA: TGCGCCAGCAGCCCACAGGGCGGACAGGGAAACACTGAAGCTTTCTTT; CDR3 protein: CASSPQGGQGNTEAFF
J gene: TRBJ2-1; V gene: TRBV9; D gene: -; clone size: -; CDR3 DNA: TGTGCCAGCAGCGTAGGTGAGCATGAGCAGTTCTTC; CDR3 protein: CASSVGEHEQFF
J gene: TRBJ1-1; V gene: TRBV4-1; D gene: -; clone size: -; CDR3 DNA: TGCGCCAGCAGCCAAGTTATGGCGGCGCCTATGAACACTGAAGCTTTCTTT; CDR3 protein: CASSQVMAAPMNTEAFF
J gene: TRBJ2-7; V gene: TRBV19; D gene: -; clone size: -; CDR3 DNA: TGTGCCAGTGGCGGGACCTACGAGCAGTACTTC; CDR3 protein: CASGGTYEQYF
J gene: TRBJ2-3; V gene: TRBV7-6; D gene: -; clone size: -; CDR3 DNA: TGTGCCAGCAGCTTAGGACTAGATCGGTCAGATACGCAGTATTTT; CDR3 protein: CASSLGLDRSDTQYF
J gene: TRBJ1-2; V gene: TRBV6-1; D gene: TRBD1; clone size: -; CDR3 DNA: TGTGCCAGCAGAACGGGACAGGGAACCTATGGCTACACCTTC; CDR3 protein: CASRTGQGTYGYTF
J gene: TRBJ1-5; V gene: TRBV11-2; D gene: -; clone size: -; CDR3 DNA: TGTGCCAGCAGCTTAGCGAGCGGTGGGGGCAATCAGCCCCAGCATTTT; CDR3 protein: CASSLASGGGNQPQHF
J gene: TRBJ1-1; V gene: TRBV27; D gene: TRBD1; clone size: -; CDR3 DNA: TGTGCCAGCTTTGTCAGGGACAGGGGTACTGAAGCTTTCTTT; CDR3 protein: CASFVRDRGTEAFF
J gene: TRBJ2-7; V gene: TRBV11-2; D gene: -; clone size: -; CDR3 DNA: TGTGCCAGCAGCCGGTCCGACAGTGGTTCCTACGAGCAGTACTTC; CDR3 protein: CASSRSDSGSYEQYF
J gene: TRBJ2-7; V gene: TRBV6-4; D gene: TRBD2; clone size: -; CDR3 DNA: TGTGCCAGCAGTGATGCATCACGCCGGACTAGCGGGAGGATGTACGAGCAGTACTTC; CDR3 protein: CASSDASRRTSGRMYEQYF
J gene: TRBJ1-1; V gene: TRBV9; D gene: -; clone size: -; CDR3 DNA: TGTGCCAGCAGCGTAGGGGTTACGGGAGGAACTGAAGCTTTCTTT; CDR3 protein: CASSVGVTGGTEAFF
J gene: TRBJ2-2; V gene: TRBV15; D gene: TRBD1; clone size: -; CDR3 DNA: TGTGCCACCAGCAGAGGGAGGACAGGTATAAACACCGGGGAGCTGTTTTTT; CDR3 protein: CATSRGRTGINTGELFF
J gene: TRBJ2-7; V gene: TRBV10-3; D gene: TRBD2; clone size: -; CDR3 DNA: TGTGCCATCAGGCGCGGACTAGCGGGGAGCTCCTACGAGCAGTACTTC; CDR3 protein: CAIRRGLAGSSYEQYF
J gene: TRBJ2-7; V gene: TRBV27; D gene: -; clone size: -; CDR3 DNA: TGTGCCAGCAGTGCAGGGGAGTTGAACGAGCAGTACTTC; CDR3 protein: CASSAGELNEQYF
J gene: TRBJ2-7; V gene: TRBV11-2; D gene: -; clone size: -; CDR3 DNA: TGTGCCAGCAGCTTAAGTGACAGGAGTTACGAGCAGTACTTC; CDR3 protein: CASSLSDRSYEQYF
J gene: TRBJ1-6; V gene: TRBV5-4; D gene: -; clone size: -; CDR3 DNA: TGTGCCAGCAGCTTGAGTAGGGGTGTTGGGAAGCCCCTCCACTTT; CDR3 protein: CASSLSRGVGKPLHF
J gene: TRBJ1-2; V gene: TRBV28; D gene: -; clone size: -; CDR3 DNA: TGTGCCAGCACCCAAAGGACAGAATATGGCTACACCTTC; CDR3 protein: CASTQRTEYGYTF
J gene: TRBJ2-1; V gene: TRBV18; D gene: TRBD2; clone size: -; CDR3 DNA: TGTGCCAGCTCCGGACTAGCGGGACCTACCTACAATGAGCAGTTCTTC; CDR3 protein: CASSGLAGPTYNEQFF
J gene: TRBJ2-5; V gene: TRBV6-1; D gene: -; clone size: -; CDR3 DNA: TGTGCCAGCAGTGGGGTAGAGGGGACCCAGTACTTC; CDR3 protein: CASSGVEGTQYF
J gene: TRBJ2-2; V gene: TRBV6-1; D gene: -; clone size: -; CDR3 DNA: TGTGCCAGCAGTGAAAGACAGGATAACACCGGGGAGCTGTTTTTT; CDR3 protein: CASSERQDNTGELFF
J gene: TRBJ2-7; V gene: TRBV27; D gene: -; clone size: -; CDR3 DNA: TGTGCCAGCAGTTTCGCGACAGTAGGGTCCTACGAGCAGTACTTC; CDR3 protein: CASSFATVGSYEQYF
J gene: TRBJ1-1; V gene: TRBV10-1; D gene: -; clone size: -; CDR3 DNA: TGCGCCAGCAGGAGGATCGACACTGAAGCTTTCTTT; CDR3 protein: CASRRIDTEAFF
J gene: TRBJ1-6; V gene: TRBV19; D gene: TRBD1; clone size: -; CDR3 DNA: TGTGCCAGTAGTATCGCCAGGGGGTCACCCCTCCACTTT; CDR3 protein: CASSIARGSPLHF
J gene: TRBJ2-7; V gene: TRBV6-1; D gene: TRBD1; clone size: -; CDR3 DNA: TGTGCCAGCGGACAGGAACGTTCCTACGAGCAGTACTTC; CDR3 protein: CASGQERSYEQYF
J gene: TRBJ2-6; V gene: TRBV28; D gene: TRBD1; clone size: -; CDR3 DNA: TGTGCCAGCATCTCAGGGGGCGCTGGGGCCAACGTCCTGACTTTC; CDR3 protein: CASISGGAGANVLTF
J gene: TRBJ2-7; V gene: TRBV11-2; D gene: -; clone size: once; CDR3 DNA: TGTGCCAGCAGCCGTGTGGGGGGGGCGGACCGCTACGAGCAGTACTTC; CDR3 protein: CASSRVGGADRYEQYF
J gene: TRBJ1-1; V gene: TRBV5-6; D gene: -; clone size: -; CDR3 DNA: TGTGCCAGCAGCTTGCGGGGGGCCACGAACACTGAAGCTTTCTTT; CDR3 protein: CASSLRGATNTEAFF
J gene: TRBJ2-1; V gene: TRBV6-1; D gene: TRBD1; clone size: few; CDR3 DNA: TGTGCCAGCAGTGATTGGCAGGGGGCAAATGAGCAGTTCTTC; CDR3 protein: CASSDWQGANEQFF
J gene: TRBJ2-1; V gene: TRBV18; D gene: TRBD1; clone size: -; CDR3 DNA: TGTGCCAGCTCACCTAGATCGGGACAGGGGTACAATGAGCAGTTCTTC; CDR3 protein: CASSPRSGQGYNEQFF
J gene: TRBJ2-7; V gene: TRBV7-9; D gene: TRBD1; clone size: -; CDR3 DNA: TGTGCCAGCAGCCCGGACAGGGGCGGCAGCTACGAGCAGTACTTC; CDR3 protein: CASSPDRGGSYEQYF
J gene: TRBJ1-1; V gene: TRBV11-2; D gene: -; clone size: -; CDR3 DNA: TGTGCCAGCAGAACACCCGGGACAAAGAACACTGAAGCTTTCTTT; CDR3 protein: CASRTPGTKNTEAFF
J gene: TRBJ1-2; V gene: TRBV6-5; D gene: TRBD1; clone size: -; CDR3 DNA: TGTGCCAGCAGTAGGGGACAGGGGGACTATGGCTACACCTTC; CDR3 protein: CASSRGQGDYGYTF
J gene: TRBJ2-7; V gene: TRBV6-1; D gene: -; clone size: few; CDR3 DNA: TGTGCCAGCAGTTTCGGAGGGGAGCAGTACTTC; CDR3 protein: CASSFGGEQYF
J gene: TRBJ1-6; V gene: TRBV6-5; D gene: TRBD1; clone size: -; CDR3 DNA: TGTGCCAGCAGTTGGCAGGGGGGATATAATTCACCCCTCCACTTT; CDR3 protein: CASSWQGGYNSPLHF
J gene: TRBJ2-3; V gene: TRBV4-2; D gene: -; clone size: -; CDR3 DNA: TGTGCCAGCAGCCAAGACGCGTTTGGGGGGGGGCCAGCAGATACGCAGTATTTT; CDR3 protein: CASSQDAFGGGPADTQYF
J gene: TRBJ1-1; V gene: TRBV4-2; D gene: -; clone size: -; CDR3 DNA: TGTGCCAGCAGCCAAGTAGACCGACGGAGGAACACTGAAGCTTTCTTT; CDR3 protein: CASSQVDRRRNTEAFF
J gene: TRBJ1-4; V gene: TRBV9; D gene: TRBD1; clone size: once; CDR3 DNA: TGTGCCAGCAGCGGATCGACAGGGCCCAATGAAAAACTGTTTTTT; CDR3 protein: CASSGSTGPNEKLFF
J gene: TRBJ1-4; V gene: TRBV9; D gene: -; clone size: once; CDR3 DNA: TGTGCCAGCAGCGCCCGGGGTGGAACTAATGAAAAACTGTTTTTT; CDR3 protein: CASSARGGTNEKLFF
J gene: TRBJ2-7; V gene: TRBV5-8; D gene: -; clone size: once; CDR3 DNA: TGTGCCAGCAGCTTGAGTAGTCGCCTGCGGTCCTACGAGCAGTACTTC; CDR3 protein: CASSLSSRLRSYEQYF
J gene: TRBJ2-2; V gene: TRBV6-4; D gene: -; clone size: -; CDR3 DNA: TGTGCCAGCAGTGACTCGGGGGGCACCGGGGAGCTGTTTTTT; CDR3 protein: CASSDSGGTGELFF
J gene: TRBJ2-1; V gene: TRBV28; D gene: -; clone size: -; CDR3 DNA: TGTGCCAGCAGTACCCTTCTAGCGAATGAGCAGTTCTTC; CDR3 protein: CASSTLLANEQFF
J gene: TRBJ2-3; V gene: TRBV27; D gene: -; clone size: -; CDR3 DNA: TGTGCCAGCAGTTTAAGAAGGGGTACGCAGTATTTT; CDR3 protein: CASSLRRGTQYF
J gene: TRBJ1-2; V gene: TRBV5-4; D gene: -; clone size: -; CDR3 DNA: TGTGCCAGCCGACGAGAATGGGGGCCTGGCTACACCTTC; CDR3 protein: CASRREWGPGYTF
J gene: TRBJ2-7; V gene: TRBV2; D gene: TRBD1; clone size: -; CDR3 DNA: TGTGCCAGCAGTGAACGCGGGGACAGGGTTCTTTACTACGAGCAGTACTTC; CDR3 protein: CASSERGDRVLYYEQYF
J gene: TRBJ1-1; V gene: TRBV5-1; D gene: -; clone size: few; CDR3 DNA: TGCGCCAGCAGTTCAAAACAGGGTACGGAGAACACTGAAGCTTTCTTT; CDR3 protein: CASSSKQGTENTEAFF
J gene: TRBJ1-1; V gene: TRBV7-3; D gene: TRBD1; clone size: -; CDR3 DNA: TGTGCCAGCAGCTTAGGACAGGGCACTGAAGCTTTCTTT; CDR3 protein: CASSLGQGTEAFF
J gene: TRBJ1-1; V gene: TRBV10-2; D gene: -; clone size: -; CDR3 DNA: TGCGCCAGCTCGGAGGACACTGAAGCTTTCTTT; CDR3 protein: CASSEDTEAFF